This TCR beta chain was captured by sequencing in a study of blood T cell repertoires in COVID-19. The overall study: The United States, Italy and Spain supplied acute and convalescent COVID-19 samples. T cells, B-cell-depleted T cells, or PBMCs supplied cDNA or gDNA.

Germline trimming cut 3 bases from V and 8 bases from J; bases unmatched to any gene: 6. The CDR3 is 14 residues long. Germline lookup yields CDR1 KGHSH and CDR2 LQKENI. The authors' processing: Reference gene primer amplification gave estimated nucleated cell counts. The data were produced by immunoSEQ multiplex PCR, yet TCRdb's version contains in-frame clones alone and is incomplete. For V, J and clone size, that table is used; D and trimming come from the DNA. This sample carries 80,000 to 100,000 clones, 86% of them seen once, and the ten largest clones take approximately 19%. This clone occurred once.

Sequencing was done on a sample of peripheral blood. The chain couples TRBV18 to TRBJ1-4; TRBD1 matches 7 bases. The TCR originated in a woman of 80 years or more with acute or convalescent COVID-19. This chain's CDR3 is CASSPDRVGEKLFF. Here the CDR3 DNA reads TGTGCCAGCTCACCCGACAGGGTTGGAGAAAAACTGTTTTTT.